This T cell receptor beta chain was identified in a study of T cells after yellow fever vaccination. Study-wide findings and caveats: Boosting was followed by the reappearance of most primary-vaccination clones (less than 98% CD4, 88% CD8).

A remark on this clonotype: Its specificity is unknown.

This CDR3 region has 13 residues. Trimming took off 3 bases at V and 5 bases at J, with 10 bases between the two ends. The germline CDR1 and CDR2 sequences are SNHLY and FYNNEI. A single record per CDR3 protein comes from TCRdb applying MiXCR to the 5' RACE reads. Found here are about 310,000 distinct CDR3 sequences, roughly 4% of them singletons; the top ten hold roughly a quarter. This sample comprised PBMCs, obtained on the day of the yellow fever booster vaccination. This TCR derives from a man younger than 35 who received the YFV17D yellow fever vaccine. V gene TRBV2 combines with J gene TRBJ1-1; D unresolved. The CDR3 reads CASSERQSTEAFF. CDR3 nucleotide sequence: TGTGCCAGCAGTGAGCGGCAGTCAACTGAAGCTTTCTTT.